Sequencing of this T cell receptor (beta chain) was carried out in a study of control samples from healthy donors and cancer patients. Measured with immunoSEQ multiplex PCR; TCRdb has only the in-frame clones, and not every one. The sample includes 350,000 to 450,000 clones, 80% to 95% of them seen just once. V trimming: 8 bases; J trimming: 5 bases; junction bases outside the gene matches: 4. CDR1 and CDR2 from the germline V gene are MNHNY and SVGAGI (reference sequence). The CDR3 has 13 amino acids. The receptor was isolated from a man aged 35-49 years with head and neck cancer. The chain employs TRBV6-6 and TRBJ2-1; 9 bases line up with TRBD2. The material sequenced was PBMCs. The CDR3 is CASFRLADNEQFF. The CDR3 coding sequence is TGTGCCAGCTTCCGACTAGCGGACAATGAGCAGTTCTTC.